This T cell receptor beta chain stems from a study of blood T cells in healthy people across ages. This CDR3 is 15 amino acids long. Trimming removed 6 bases from V and 1 base from J, with 13 bases in between. Looked up from germline, CDR1 is MNHEY and CDR2 is SVGEGT. With a J-beta primer mix and a sample-barcoded 5' primer, a second PCR ran roughly 7 to 11 cycles. Each CDR3 protein is one row after TCRdb ran MiXCR on the 5' RACE reads. The sample shows about 1,000,000 distinct CDR3 sequences, 35% to 50% of them seen only once. This clonotype occurred a few times. The clonotype comes from a woman aged 60-75 years in good health. Sequenced: blood. The V call is TRBV6-2 or TRBV6-3, the J call TRBJ1-5; perhaps TRBD1 as D (6 bases). The CDR3 loop is CASRPGHTSNQPQHF. CDR3 bases: TGTGCCAGCAGACCGGGACACACCAGCAATCAGCCCCAGCATTTT.